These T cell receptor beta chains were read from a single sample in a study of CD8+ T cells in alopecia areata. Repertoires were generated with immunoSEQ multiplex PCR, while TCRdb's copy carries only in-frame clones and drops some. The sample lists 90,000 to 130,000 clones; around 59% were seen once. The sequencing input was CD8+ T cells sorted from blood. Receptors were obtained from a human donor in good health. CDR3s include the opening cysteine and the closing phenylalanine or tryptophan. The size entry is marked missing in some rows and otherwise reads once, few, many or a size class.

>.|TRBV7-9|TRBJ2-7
CASSRGTDPYEQYF
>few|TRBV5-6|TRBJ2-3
CASTGDRAISDTQYF
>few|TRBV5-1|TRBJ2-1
CASSQRLAGDHNEQFF
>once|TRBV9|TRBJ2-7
CASSVEGQGSYEQYF
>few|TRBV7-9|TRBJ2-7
CASSRPGDEKYEQYF
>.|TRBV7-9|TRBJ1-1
CASSLGQANPKGTEAFF
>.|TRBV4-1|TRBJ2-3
CASSQGPEGGGDTQYF
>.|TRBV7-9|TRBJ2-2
CASSLAPGGTSGELFF
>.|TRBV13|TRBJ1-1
CASSWGRQGMNTEAFF
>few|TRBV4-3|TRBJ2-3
CASSQDDSGWQGDTQYF
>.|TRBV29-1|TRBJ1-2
CSVDPGYGYTF
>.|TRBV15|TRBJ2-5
CATSLPGGQETQYF
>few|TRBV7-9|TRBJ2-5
CASSFPGQETQYF
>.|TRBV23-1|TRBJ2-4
CASSQPGGPGYSIKNIQYF
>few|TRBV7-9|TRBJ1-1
CASSSDRGTEAFF